This TCR beta chain was profiled in a study of identical twins. Study-wide points: Conclusions relied on cross-sectional statistical analysis, not following the same donors. Cord blood beta clonotypes present at high abundance carried fewer insertions; no such pattern appeared in memory repertoires.

Points on this clonotype: The target antigen is unknown.

Germline V gene sequence: CDR1 PRHDT, CDR2 FYEKMQ (reference sequence). V lost 7 bases and J lost 0, with 15 bases in between. This CDR3 is built from 15 residues. After template switching added a universal primer site, the resulting cDNA carried unique molecular identifiers. MiXCR, applied by TCRdb to the 5' RACE reads, yields one record per CDR3 protein. The sample lists under 900,000 distinct CDR3 sequences; approximately 13% were seen once. Healthy Caucasian donors formed the entire cohort. Another study also made use of these data, one on yellow fever vaccine responses in identical twins.

The sample was PBMCs. The chain recombines TRBV13 with TRBJ2-5; D gene uncertain. The TCR was taken from a young woman in good health. CDR3 coding DNA: TGTGCCAGCACCCTGGGTAGCCTATACCAAGAGACCCAGTACTTC. It yields the protein CASTLGSLYQETQYF.